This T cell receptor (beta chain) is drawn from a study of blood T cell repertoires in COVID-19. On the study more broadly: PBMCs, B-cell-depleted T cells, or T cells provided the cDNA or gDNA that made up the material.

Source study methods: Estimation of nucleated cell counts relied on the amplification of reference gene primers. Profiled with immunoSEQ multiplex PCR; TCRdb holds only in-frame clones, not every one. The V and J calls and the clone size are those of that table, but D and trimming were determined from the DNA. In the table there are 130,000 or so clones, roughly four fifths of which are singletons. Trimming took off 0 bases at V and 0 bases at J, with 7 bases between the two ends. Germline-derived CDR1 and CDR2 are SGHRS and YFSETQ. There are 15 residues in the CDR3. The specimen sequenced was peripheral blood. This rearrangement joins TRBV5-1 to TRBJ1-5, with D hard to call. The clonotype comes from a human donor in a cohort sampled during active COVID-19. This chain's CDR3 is CASSLAGLSNQPQHF. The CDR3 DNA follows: TGCGCCAGCAGCTTGGCGGGTCTTAGCAATCAGCCCCAGCATTTT.